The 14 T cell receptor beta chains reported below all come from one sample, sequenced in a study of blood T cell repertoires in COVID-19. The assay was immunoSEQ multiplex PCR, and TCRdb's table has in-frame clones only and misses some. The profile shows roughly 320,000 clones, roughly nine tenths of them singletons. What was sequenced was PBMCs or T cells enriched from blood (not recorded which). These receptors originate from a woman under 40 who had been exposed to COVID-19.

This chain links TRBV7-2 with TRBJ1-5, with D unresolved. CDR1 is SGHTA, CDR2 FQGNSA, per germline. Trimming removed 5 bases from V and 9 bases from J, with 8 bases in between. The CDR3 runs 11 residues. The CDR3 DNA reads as TGTGCCAGCAGCCTTGCGGGGCCCCAGCATTTT. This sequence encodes CASSLAGPQHF.

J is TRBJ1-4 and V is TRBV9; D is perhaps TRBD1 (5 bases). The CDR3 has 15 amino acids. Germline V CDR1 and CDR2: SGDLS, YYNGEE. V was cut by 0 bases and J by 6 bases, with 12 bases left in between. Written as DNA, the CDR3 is TGTGCCAGCAGCGTAGGGCTCCTAGGGGATGAAAAACTGTTTTTT. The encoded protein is CASSVGLLGDEKLFF. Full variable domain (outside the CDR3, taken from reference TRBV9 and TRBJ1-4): DSGVTQTPKHLITATGQRVTLRCSPRSGDLSVYWYQQSLDQGLQFLIQYYNGEERAKGNILERFSAQQFPDLHSELNLSSLELGDSALYFCASSVGLLGDEKLFFGSGTQLSVL.

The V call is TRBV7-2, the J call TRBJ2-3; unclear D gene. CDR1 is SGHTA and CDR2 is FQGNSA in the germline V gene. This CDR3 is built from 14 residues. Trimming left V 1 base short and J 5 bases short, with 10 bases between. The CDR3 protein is CASSLELEEDTQYF. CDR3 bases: TGTGCCAGCAGCTTAGAACTCGAGGAAGATACGCAGTATTTT.

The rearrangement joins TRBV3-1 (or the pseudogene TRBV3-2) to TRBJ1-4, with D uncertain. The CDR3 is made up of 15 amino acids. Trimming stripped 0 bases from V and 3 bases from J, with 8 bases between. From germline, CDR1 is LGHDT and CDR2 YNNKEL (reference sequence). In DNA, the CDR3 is TGTGCCAGCAGCCAAGATCGAGGATCTAATGAAAAACTGTTTTTT. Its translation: CASSQDRGSNEKLFF.

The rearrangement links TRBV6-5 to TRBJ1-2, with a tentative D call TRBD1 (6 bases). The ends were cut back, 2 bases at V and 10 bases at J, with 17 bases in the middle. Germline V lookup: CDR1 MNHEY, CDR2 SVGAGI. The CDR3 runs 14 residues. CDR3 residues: CASSYDRKSHIYTF. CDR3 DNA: TGTGCCAGCAGTTACGACAGGAAGTCTCACATCTACACCTTC.

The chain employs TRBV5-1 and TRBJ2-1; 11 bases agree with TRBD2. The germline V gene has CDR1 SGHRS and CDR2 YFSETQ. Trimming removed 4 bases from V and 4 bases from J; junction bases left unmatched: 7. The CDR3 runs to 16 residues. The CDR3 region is CASSPPRLAGYNEQFF. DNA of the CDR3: TGCGCCAGCAGCCCCCCCCGACTAGCGGGATACAATGAGCAGTTCTTC.

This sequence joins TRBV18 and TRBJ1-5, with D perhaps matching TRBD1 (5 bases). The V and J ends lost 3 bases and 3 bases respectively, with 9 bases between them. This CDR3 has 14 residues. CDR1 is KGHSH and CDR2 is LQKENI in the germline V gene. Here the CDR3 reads CASSPGLHNQPQHF. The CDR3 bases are TGTGCCAGCTCACCGGGGCTTCACAATCAGCCCCAGCATTTT.

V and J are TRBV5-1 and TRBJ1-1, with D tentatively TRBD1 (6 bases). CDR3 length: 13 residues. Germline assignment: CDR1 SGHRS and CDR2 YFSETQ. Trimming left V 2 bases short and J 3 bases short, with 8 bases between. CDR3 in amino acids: CASSFNRDTEAFF. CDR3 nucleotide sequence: TGCGCCAGCAGCTTTAACAGGGACACTGAAGCTTTCTTT.

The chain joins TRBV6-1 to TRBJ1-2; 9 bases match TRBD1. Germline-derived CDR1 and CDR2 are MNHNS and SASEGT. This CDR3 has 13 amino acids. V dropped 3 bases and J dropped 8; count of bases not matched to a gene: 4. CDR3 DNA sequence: TGTGCCAGCAGTGATACAGGGGGCTTAGGCTACACCTTC. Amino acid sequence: CASSDTGGLGYTF.

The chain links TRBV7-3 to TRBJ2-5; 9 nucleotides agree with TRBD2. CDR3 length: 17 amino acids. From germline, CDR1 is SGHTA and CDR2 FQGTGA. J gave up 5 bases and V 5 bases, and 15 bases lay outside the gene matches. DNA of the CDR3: TGTGCCAGCAGCCCGACAGGGCTAGCGGGGTGCTGGGAGACCCAGTACTTC. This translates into CASSPTGLAGCWETQYF.

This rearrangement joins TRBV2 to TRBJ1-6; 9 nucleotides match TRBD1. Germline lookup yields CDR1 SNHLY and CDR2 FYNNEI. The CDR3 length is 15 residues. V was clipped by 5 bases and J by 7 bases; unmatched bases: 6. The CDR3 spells CASSLEGQGNSPLHF. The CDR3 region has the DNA TGTGCCAGCAGTCTGGAGGGACAGGGAAATTCACCCCTCCACTTT.

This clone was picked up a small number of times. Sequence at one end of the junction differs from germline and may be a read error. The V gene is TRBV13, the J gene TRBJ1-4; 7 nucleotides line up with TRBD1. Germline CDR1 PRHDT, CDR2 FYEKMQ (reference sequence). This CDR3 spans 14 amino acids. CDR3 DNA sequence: TGTGCCAGCAGCATAGGGACAGTTAATGAAAAACTGTTTTTT. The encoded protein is CASSIGTVNEKLFF.

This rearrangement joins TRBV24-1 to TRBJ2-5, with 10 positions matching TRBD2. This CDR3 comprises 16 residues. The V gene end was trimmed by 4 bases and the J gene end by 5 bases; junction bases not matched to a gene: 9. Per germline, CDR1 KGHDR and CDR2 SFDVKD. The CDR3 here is CATSEGQRGGRETQYF. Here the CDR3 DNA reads TGTGCCACCAGTGAAGGGCAGCGGGGGGGCCGGGAGACCCAGTACTTC.

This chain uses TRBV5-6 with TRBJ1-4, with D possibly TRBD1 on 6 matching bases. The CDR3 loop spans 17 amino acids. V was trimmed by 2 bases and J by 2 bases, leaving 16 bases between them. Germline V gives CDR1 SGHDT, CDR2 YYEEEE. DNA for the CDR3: TGTGCCAGCAGCTTTTTCGACCAGGGGTGGACTAATGAAAAACTGTTTTTT. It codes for CASSFFDQGWTNEKLFF. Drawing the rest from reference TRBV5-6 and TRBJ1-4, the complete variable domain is DAGVTQSPTHLIKTRGQQVTLRCSPKSGHDTVSWYQQALGQGPQFIFQYYEEEERQRGNFPDRFSGHQFPNYSSELNVNALLLGDSALYLCASSFFDQGWTNEKLFFGSGTQLSVL.